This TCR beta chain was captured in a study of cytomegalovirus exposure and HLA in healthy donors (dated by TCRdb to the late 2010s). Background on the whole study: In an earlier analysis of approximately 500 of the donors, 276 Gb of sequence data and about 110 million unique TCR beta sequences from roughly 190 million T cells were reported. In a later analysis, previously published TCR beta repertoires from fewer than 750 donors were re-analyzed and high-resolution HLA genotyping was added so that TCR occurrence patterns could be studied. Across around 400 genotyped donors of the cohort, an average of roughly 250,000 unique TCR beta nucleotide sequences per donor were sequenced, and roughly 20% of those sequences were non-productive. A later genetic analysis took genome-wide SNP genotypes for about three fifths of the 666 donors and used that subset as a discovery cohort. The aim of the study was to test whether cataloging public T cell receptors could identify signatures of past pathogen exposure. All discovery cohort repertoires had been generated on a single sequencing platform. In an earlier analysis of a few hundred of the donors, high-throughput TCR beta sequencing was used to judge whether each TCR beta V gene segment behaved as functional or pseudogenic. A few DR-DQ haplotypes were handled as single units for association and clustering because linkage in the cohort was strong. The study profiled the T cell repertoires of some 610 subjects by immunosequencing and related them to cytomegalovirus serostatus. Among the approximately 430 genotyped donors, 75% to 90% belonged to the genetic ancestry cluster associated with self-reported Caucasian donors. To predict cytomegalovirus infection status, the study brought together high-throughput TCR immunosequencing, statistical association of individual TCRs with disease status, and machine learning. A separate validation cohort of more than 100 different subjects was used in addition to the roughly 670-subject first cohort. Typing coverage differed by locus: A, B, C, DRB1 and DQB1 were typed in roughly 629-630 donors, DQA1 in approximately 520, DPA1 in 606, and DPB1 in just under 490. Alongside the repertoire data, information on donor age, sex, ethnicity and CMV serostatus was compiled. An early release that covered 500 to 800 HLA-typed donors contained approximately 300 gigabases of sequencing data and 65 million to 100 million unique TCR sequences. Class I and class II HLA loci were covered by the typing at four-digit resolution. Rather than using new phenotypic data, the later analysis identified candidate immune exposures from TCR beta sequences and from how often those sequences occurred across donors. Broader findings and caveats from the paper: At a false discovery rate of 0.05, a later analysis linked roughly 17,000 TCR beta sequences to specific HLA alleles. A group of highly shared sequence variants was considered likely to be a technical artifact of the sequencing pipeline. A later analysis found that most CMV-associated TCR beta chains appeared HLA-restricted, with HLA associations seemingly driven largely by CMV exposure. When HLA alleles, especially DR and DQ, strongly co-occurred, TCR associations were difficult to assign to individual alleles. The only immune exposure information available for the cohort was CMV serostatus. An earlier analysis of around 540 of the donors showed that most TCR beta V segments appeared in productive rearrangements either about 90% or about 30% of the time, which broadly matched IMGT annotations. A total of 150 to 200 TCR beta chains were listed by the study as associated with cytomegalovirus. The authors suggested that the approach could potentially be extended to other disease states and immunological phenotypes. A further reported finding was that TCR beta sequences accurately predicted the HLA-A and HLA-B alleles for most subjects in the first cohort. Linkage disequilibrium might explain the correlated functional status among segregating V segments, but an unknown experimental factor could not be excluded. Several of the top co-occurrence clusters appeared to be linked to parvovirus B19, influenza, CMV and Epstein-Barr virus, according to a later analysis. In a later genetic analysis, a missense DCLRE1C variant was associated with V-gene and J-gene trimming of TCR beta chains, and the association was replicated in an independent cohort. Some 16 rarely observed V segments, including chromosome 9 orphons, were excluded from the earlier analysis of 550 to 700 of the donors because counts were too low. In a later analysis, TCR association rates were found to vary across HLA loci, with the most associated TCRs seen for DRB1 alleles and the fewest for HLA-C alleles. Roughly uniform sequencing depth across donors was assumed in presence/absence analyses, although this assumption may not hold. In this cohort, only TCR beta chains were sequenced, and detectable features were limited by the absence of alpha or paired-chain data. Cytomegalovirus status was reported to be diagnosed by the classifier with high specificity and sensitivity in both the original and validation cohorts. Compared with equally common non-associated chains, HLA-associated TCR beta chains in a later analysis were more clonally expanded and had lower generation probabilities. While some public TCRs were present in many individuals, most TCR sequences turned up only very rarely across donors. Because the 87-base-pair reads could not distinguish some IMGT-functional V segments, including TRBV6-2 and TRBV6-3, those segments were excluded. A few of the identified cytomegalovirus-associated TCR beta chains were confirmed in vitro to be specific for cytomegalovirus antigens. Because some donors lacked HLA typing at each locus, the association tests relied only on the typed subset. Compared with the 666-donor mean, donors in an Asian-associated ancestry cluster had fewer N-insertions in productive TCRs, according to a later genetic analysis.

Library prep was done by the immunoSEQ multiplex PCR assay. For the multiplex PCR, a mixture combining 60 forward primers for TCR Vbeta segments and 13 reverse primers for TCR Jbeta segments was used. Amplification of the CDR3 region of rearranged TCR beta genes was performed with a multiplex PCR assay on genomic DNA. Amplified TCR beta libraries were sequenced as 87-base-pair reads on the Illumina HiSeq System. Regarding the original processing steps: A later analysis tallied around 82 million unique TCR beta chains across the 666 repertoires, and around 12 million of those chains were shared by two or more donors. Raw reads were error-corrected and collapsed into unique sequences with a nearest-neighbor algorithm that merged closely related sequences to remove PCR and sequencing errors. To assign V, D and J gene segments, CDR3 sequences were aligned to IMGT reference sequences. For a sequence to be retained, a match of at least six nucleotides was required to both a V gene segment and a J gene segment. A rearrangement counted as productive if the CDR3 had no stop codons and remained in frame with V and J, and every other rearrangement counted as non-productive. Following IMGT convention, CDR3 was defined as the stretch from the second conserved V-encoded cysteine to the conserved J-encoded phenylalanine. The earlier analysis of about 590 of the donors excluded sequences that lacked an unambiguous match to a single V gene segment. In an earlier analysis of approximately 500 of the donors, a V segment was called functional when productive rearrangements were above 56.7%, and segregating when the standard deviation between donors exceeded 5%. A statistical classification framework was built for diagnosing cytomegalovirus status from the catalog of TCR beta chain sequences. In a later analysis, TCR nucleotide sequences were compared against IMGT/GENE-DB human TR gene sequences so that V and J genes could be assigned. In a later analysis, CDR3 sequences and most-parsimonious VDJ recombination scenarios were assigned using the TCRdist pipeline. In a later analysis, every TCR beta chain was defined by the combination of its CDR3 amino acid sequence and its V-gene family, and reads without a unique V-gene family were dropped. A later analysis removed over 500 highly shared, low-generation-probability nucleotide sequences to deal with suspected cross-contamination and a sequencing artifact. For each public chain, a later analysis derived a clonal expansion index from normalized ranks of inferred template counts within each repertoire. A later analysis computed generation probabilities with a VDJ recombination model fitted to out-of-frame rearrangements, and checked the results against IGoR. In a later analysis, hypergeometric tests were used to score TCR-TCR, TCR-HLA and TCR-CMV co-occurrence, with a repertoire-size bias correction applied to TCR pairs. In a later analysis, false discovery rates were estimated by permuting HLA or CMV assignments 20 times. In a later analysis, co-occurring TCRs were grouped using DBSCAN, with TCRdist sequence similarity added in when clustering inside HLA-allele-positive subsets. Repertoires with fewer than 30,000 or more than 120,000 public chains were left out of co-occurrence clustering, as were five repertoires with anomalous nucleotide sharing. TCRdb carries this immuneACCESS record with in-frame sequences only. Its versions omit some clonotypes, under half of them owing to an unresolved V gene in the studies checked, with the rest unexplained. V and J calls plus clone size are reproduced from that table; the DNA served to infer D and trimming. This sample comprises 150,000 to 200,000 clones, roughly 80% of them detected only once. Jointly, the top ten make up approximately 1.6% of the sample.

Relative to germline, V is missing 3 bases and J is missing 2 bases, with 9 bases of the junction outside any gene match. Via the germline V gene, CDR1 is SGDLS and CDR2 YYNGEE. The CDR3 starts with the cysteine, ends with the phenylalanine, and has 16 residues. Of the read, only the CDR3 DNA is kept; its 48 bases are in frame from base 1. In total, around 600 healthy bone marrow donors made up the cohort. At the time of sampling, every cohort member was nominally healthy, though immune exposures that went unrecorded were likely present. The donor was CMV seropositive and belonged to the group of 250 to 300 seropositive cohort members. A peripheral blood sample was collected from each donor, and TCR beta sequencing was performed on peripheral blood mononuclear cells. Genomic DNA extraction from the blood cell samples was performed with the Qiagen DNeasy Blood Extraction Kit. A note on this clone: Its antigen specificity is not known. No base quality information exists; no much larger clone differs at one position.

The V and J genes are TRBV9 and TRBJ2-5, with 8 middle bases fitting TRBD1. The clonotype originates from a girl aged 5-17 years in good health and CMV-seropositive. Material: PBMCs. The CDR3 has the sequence CASSADRGWAQETQYF. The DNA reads TGTGCCAGCAGCGCTGACAGGGGTTGGGCACAAGAGACCCAGTACTTC.